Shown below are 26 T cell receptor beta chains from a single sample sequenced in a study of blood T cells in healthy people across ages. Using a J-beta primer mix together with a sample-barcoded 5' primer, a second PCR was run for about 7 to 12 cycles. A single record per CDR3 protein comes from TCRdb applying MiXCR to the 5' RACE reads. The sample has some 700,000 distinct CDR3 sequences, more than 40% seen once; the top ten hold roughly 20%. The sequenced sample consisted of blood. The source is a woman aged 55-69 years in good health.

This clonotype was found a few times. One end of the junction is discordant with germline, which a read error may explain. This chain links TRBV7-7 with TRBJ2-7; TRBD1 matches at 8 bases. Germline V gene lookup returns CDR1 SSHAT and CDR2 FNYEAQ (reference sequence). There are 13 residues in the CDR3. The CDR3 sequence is CASSQTGAGEQYF. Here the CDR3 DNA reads TGTGCTAGCAGCCAGACAGGGGCGGGGGAGCAGTACTTC.

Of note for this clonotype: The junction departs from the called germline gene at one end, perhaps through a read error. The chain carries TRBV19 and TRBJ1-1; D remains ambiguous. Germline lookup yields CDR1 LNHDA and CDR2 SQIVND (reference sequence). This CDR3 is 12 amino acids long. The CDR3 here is CAGSRLGTEAFF. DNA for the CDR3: TGTGCCGGTAGTAGGCTCGGCACTGAAGCTTTCTTT.

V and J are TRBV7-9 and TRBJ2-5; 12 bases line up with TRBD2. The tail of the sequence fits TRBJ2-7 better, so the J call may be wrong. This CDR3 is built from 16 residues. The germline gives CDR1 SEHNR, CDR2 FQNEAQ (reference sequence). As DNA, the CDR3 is TGTGCCAGCAGCTACCCGACTAGCGGGAGTGTAAACGAGCAGTACTTC. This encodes CASSYPTSGSVNEQYF.

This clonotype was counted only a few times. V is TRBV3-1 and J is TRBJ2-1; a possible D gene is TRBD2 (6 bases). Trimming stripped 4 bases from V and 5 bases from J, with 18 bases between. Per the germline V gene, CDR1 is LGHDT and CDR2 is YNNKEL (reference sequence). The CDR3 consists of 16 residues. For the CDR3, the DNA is TGTGCCAGCAGCCTCATCAGCGGACTACCCGACAATGAGCAGTTCTTC. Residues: CASSLISGLPDNEQFF.

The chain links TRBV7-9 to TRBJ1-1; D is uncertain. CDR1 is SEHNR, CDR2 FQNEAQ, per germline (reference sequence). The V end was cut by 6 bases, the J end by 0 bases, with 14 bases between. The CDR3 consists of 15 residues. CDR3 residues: CASRGREKLNTEAFF. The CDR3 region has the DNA TGTGCCAGCAGGGGTCGCGAGAAGTTGAACACTGAAGCTTTCTTT.

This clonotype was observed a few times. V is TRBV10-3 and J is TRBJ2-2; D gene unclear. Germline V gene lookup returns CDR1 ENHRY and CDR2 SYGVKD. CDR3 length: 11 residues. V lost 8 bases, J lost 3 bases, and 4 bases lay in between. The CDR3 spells CAIYDTGELFF. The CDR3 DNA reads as TGTGCCATCTACGACACCGGGGAGCTGTTTTTT.

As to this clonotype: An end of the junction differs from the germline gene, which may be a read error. The CDR3 reads CAFSAGVRDNEQYF. CDR3 DNA sequence: TGTGCCTTCAGTGCCGGGGTGAGGGACAATGAGCAGTACTTC. This chain links TRBV10-3 with TRBJ2-5; D may be TRBD1 (6 bases). The CDR3 runs 14 residues. The germline gives CDR1 ENHRY, CDR2 SYGVKD.

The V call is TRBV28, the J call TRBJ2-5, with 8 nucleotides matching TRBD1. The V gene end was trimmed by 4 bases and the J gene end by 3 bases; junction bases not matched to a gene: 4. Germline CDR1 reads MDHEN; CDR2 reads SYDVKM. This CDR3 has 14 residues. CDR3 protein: CASSSSDREETQYF. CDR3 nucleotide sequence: TGTGCCAGCAGTTCCTCGGACAGGGAAGAGACCCAGTACTTC. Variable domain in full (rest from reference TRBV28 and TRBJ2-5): DVKVTQSSRYLVKRTGEKVFLECVQDMDHENMFWYRQDPGLGLRLIYFSYDVKMKEKGDIPEGYSVSREKKERFSLILESASTNQTSMYLCASSSSDREETQYFGPGTRLLVL.

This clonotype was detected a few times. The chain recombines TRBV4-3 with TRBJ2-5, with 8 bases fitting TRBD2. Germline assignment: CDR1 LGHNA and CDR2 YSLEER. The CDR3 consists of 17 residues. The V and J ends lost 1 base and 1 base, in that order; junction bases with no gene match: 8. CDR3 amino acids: CASSQGPAGVTQETQYF. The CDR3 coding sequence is TGCGCCAGCAGCCAAGGCCCAGCGGGAGTAACCCAAGAGACCCAGTACTTC.

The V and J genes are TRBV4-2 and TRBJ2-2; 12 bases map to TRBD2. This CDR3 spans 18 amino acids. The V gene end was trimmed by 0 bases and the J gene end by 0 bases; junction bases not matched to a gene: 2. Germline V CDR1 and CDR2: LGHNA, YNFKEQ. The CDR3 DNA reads TGTGCCAGCAGCCAAGAGTGGACTAGCGGGGCGAACACCGGGGAGCTGTTTTTT. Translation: CASSQEWTSGANTGELFF.

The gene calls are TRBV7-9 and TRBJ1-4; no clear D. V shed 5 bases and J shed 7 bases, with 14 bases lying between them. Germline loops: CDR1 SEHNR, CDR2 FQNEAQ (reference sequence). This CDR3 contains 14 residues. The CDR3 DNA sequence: TGTGCCAGCAGCCCGTTCGTAGGTACTGAAAAACTGTTTTTT. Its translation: CASSPFVGTEKLFF.

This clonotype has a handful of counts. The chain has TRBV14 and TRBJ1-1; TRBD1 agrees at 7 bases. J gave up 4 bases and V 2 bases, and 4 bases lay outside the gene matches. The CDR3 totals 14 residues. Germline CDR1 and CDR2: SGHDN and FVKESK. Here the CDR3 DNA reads TGTGCCAGCAGCCAATCCAGGGGGGGCACTGAAGCTTTCTTT. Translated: CASSQSRGGTEAFF.

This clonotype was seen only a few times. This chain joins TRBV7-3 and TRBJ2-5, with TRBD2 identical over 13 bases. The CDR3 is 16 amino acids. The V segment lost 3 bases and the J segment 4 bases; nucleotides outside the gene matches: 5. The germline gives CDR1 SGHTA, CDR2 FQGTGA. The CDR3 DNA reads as TGTGCCAGCAGCTTCACTAGCGGGAGGGCCGGAGAGACCCAGTACTTC. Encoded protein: CASSFTSGRAGETQYF. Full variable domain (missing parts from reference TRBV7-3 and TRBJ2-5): GAGVSQTPSNKVTEKGKYVELRCDPISGHTALYWYRQSLGQGPEFLIYFQGTGAADDSGLPNDRFFAVRPEGSVSTLKIQRTERGDSAVYLCASSFTSGRAGETQYFGPGTRLLVL.

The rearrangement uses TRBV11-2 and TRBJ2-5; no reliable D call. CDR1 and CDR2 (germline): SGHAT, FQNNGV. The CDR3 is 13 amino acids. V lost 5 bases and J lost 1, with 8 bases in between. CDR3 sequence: CASSPHIQETQYF. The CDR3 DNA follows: TGTGCCAGCAGCCCGCATATCCAAGAGACCCAGTACTTC. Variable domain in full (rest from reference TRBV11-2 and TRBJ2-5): EAGVAQSPRYKIIEKRQSVAFWCNPISGHATLYWYQQILGQGPKLLIQFQNNGVVDDSQLPKDRFSAERLKGVDSTLKIQPAKLEDSAVYLCASSPHIQETQYFGPGTRLLVL.

CDR3: CAISRQGISYEQYF. In DNA form, the CDR3 reads TGTGCCATCTCCAGACAGGGCATCTCCTACGAGCAGTACTTC. V usage is TRBV10-3 and J usage is TRBJ2-7; 7 nucleotides line up with TRBD1. V dropped 8 bases and J dropped 0; count of bases not matched to a gene: 7. The CDR3 is 14 amino acids. The germline gives CDR1 ENHRY, CDR2 SYGVKD.

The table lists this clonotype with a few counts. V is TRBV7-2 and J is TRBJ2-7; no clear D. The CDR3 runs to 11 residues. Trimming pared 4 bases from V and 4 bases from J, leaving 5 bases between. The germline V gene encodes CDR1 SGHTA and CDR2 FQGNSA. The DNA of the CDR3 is TGTGCCAGCAGCTGGAGATACGAGCAGTACTTC. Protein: CASSWRYEQYF.

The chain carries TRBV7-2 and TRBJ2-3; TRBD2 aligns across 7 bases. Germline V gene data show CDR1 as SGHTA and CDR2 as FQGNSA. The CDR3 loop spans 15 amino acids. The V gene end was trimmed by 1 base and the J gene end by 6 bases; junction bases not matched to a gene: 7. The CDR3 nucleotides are TGTGCCAGCAGCTTAGTGGGGGGGGAAGCCGATACGCAGTATTTT. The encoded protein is CASSLVGGEADTQYF. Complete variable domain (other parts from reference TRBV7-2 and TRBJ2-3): GAGVSQSPSNKVTEKGKDVELRCDPISGHTALYWYRQSLGQGLEFLIYFQGNSAPDKSGLPSDRFSAERTGGSVSTLTIQRTQQEDSAVYLCASSLVGGEADTQYFGPGTRLTVL.

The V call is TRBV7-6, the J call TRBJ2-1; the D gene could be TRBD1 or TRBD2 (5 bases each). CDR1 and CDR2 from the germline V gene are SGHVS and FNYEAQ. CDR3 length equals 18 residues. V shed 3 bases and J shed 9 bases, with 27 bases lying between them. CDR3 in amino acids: CASSFAQTGTPNRIEQFF. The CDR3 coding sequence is TGTGCCAGCAGCTTCGCCCAGACCGGGACCCCGAATCGGATTGAGCAGTTCTTC.

The CDR3 DNA follows: TGCGCCAGCAGCGCCTGGCCAGATACGCAGTATTTT. The encoded protein is CASSAWPDTQYF. The chain employs TRBV5-1 and TRBJ2-3; D is ambiguous. Trimming removed 4 bases at V and 4 bases at J, with 7 bases between. The V gene's germline CDR1 is SGHRS and CDR2 YFSETQ. This CDR3 spans 12 amino acids.

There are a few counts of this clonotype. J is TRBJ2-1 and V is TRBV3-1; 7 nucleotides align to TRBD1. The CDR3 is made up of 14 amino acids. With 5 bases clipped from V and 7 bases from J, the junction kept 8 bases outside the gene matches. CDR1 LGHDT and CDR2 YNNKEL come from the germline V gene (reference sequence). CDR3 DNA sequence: TGTGCCAGCAGCTTCCGACAGGGCATGAATGAGCAGTTCTTC. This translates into CASSFRQGMNEQFF.

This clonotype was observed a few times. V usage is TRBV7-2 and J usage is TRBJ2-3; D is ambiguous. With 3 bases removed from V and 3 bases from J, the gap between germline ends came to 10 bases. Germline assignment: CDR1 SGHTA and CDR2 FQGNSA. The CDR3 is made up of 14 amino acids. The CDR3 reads CASSFFSPTDTQYF. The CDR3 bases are TGTGCCAGCAGCTTTTTCTCCCCGACAGATACGCAGTATTTT.

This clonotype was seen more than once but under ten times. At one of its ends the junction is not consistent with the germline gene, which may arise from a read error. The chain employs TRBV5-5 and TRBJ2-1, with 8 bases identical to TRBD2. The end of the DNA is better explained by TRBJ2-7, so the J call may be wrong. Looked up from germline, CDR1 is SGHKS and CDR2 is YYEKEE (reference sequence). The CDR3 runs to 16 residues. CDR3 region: CASTLSGTSSYNEQYF. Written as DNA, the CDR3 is TGTGCCAGCACCTTGTCTGGGACTAGTTCGTACAATGAGCAGTACTTC.

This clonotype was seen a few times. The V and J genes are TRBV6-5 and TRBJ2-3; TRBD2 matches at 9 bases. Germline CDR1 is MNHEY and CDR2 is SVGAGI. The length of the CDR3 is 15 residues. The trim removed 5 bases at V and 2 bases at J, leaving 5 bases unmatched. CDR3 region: CASSIAGEPTDTQYF. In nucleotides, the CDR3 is TGTGCCAGCAGTATAGCGGGAGAACCCACAGATACGCAGTATTTT.

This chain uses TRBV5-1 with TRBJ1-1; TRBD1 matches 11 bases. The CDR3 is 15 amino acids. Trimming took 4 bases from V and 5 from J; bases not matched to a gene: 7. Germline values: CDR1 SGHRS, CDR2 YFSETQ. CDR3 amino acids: CASSVLGDRGTEAFF. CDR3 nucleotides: TGCGCCAGCAGCGTGCTAGGGGACAGGGGGACTGAAGCTTTCTTT.

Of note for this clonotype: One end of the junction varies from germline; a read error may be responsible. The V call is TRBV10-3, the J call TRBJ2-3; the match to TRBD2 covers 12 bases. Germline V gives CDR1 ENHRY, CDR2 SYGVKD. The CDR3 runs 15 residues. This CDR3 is CATSETSGGSDTQYF. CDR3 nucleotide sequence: TGTGCCACCAGTGAGACTAGCGGGGGATCAGATACGCAGTATTTT.

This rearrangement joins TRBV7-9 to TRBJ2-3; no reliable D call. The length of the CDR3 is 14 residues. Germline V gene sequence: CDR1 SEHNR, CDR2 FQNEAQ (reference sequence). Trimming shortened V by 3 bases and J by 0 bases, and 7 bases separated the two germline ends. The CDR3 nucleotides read TGTGCCAGCAGCTTGTGGGGAAGCACAGATACGCAGTATTTT. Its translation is CASSLWGSTDTQYF.